The 2 T cell receptor beta chains in this list originate from one sample, sequenced in a study of blood T cell repertoires in COVID-19. Libraries were prepared by immunoSEQ multiplex PCR; TCRdb keeps only in-frame clonotypes and omits some of them. Here the sample spans around 140,000 clones, around 89% being singletons. The source material was peripheral blood. The receptor source for this set is a man aged 65-85 years with active COVID-19.

The rearrangement links TRBV28 to TRBJ1-4; unclear D gene. The CDR3 loop spans 15 amino acids. Germline CDR1 reads MDHEN; CDR2 reads SYDVKM. V lost 5 bases to trimming and J lost 0 bases, with 10 bases between them. CDR3 sequence: CASSHGGTTNEKLFF. The DNA of the CDR3 is TGTGCCAGCAGTCACGGAGGAACAACTAATGAAAAACTGTTTTTT.

In its sample, this clone was seen a few times. CDR3 amino acids: CASSLRWESYEQYF. The CDR3 DNA reads TGCGCCAGCAGCTTGAGGTGGGAGTCATACGAGCAGTACTTC. J is TRBJ2-7 and V is TRBV5-1, with TRBD2 as a possible D gene (5 bases). Germline CDR1 and CDR2: SGHRS and YFSETQ. CDR3 size: 14 residues. Trimming took 1 base from V and 4 from J, leaving 12 bases between them.